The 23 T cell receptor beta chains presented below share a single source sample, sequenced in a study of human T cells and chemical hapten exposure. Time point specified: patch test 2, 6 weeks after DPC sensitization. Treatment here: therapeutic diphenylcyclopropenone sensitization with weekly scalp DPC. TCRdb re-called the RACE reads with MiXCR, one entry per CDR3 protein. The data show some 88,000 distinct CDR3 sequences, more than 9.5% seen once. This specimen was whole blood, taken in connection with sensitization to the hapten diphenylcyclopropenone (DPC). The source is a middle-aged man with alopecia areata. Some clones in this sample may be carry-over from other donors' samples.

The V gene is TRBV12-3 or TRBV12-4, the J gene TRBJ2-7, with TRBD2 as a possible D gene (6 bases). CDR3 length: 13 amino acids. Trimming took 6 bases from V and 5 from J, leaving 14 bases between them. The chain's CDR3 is CASSPFGGDEQYF. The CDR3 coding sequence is TGTGCCAGCAGCCCCTTCGGGGGAGACGAGCAGTACTTC.

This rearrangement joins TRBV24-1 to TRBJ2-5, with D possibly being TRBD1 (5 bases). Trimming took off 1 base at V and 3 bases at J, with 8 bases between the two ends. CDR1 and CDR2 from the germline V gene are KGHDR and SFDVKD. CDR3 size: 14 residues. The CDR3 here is CATSDFRGKETQYF. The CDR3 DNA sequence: TGTGCCACCAGTGATTTTAGGGGAAAAGAGACCCAGTACTTC.

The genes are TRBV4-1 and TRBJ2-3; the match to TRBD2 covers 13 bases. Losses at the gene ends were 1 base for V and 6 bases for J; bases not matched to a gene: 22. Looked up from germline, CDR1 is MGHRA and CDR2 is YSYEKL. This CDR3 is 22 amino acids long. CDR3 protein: CASSQVYPMMGRTSGSMDTQYF. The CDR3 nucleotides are TGCGCCAGCAGCCAAGTTTATCCTATGATGGGTCGGACTAGCGGGAGTATGGATACGCAGTATTTT.

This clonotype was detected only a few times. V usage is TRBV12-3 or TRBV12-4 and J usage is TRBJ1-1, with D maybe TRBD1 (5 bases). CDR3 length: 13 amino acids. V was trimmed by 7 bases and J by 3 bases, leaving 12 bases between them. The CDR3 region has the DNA TGTGCCAGCAATCTACGGGGGGACACTGAAGCTTTCTTT. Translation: CASNLRGDTEAFF.

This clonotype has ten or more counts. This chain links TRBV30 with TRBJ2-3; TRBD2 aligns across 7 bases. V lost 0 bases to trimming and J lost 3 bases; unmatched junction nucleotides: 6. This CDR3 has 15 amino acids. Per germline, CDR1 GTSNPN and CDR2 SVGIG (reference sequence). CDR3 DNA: TGTGCCTGGAGTGTACGAGCGGGGCGAACAGATACGCAGTATTTT. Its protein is CAWSVRAGRTDTQYF.

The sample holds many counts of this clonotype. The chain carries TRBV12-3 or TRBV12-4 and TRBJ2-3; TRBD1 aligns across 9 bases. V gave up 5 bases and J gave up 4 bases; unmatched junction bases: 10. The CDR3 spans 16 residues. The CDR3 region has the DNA TGTGCCAGCAGTCCGGGGACAGGGACGGGGGCAGATACGCAGTATTTT. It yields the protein CASSPGTGTGADTQYF.

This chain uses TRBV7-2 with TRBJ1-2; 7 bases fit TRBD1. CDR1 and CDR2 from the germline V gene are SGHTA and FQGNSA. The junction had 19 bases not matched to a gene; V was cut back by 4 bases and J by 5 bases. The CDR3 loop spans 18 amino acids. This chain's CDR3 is CASSSPRDSLSSLYGYTF. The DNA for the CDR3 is TGTGCCAGCAGCTCCCCTCGGGACAGCCTCTCATCTCTATATGGCTACACCTTC.

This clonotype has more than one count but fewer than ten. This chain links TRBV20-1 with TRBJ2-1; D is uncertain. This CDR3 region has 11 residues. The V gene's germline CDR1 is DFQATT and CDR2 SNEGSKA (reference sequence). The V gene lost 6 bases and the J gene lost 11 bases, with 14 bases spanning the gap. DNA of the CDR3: TGCAGTGCAGTCCCCGAGCAGAAGCAGTTCTTC. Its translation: CSAVPEQKQFF.

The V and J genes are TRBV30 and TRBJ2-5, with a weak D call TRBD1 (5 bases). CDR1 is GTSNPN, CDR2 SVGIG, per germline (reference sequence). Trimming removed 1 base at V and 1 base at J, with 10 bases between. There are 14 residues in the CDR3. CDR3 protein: CAWSGLQGQETQYF. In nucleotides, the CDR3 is TGTGCCTGGAGTGGGTTGCAGGGCCAAGAGACCCAGTACTTC.

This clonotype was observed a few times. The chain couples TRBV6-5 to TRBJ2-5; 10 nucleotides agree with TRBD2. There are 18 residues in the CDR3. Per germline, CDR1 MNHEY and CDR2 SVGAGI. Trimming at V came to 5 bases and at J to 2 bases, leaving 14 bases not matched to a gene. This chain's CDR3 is CASSRTSGSMRVQETQYF. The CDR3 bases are TGTGCCAGCAGTAGGACTAGCGGTTCTATGAGGGTTCAAGAGACCCAGTACTTC.

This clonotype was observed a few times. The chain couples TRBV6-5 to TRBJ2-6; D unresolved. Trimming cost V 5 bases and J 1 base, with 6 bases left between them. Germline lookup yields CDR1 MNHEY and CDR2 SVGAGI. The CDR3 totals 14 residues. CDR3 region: CASSRNSGANVLTF. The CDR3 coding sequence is TGTGCCAGCAGTCGGAATTCTGGGGCCAACGTCCTGACTTTC.

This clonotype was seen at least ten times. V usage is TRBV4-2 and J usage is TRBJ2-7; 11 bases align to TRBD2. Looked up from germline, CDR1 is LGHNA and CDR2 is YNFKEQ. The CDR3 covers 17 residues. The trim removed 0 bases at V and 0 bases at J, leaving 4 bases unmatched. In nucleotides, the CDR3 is TGTGCCAGCAGCCAAGAGCTAACTAGCGGGAGCTCCTACGAGCAGTACTTC. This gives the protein CASSQELTSGSSYEQYF.

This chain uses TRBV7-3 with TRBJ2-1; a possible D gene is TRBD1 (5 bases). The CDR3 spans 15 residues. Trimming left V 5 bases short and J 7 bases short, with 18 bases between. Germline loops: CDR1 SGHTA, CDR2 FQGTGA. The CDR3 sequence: CASSALGHFTNEQFF. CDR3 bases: TGTGCCAGCAGCGCCCTGGGGCATTTTACGAATGAGCAGTTCTTC.

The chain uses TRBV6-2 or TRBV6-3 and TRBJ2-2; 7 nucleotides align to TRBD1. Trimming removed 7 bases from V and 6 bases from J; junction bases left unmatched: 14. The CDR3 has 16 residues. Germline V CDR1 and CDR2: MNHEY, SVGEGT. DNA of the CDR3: TGTGCCAGCATTTTAACCGGGACAGTCGTCCCCGGGGAGCTGTTTTTT. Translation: CASILTGTVVPGELFF.

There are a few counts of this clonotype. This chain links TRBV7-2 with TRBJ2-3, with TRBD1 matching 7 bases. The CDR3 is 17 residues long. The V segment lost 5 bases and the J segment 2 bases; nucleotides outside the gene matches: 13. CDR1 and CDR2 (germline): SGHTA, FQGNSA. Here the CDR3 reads CASSPFPRGRFTDTQYF. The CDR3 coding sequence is TGTGCCAGCAGCCCCTTCCCCAGGGGGAGATTCACAGATACGCAGTATTTT.

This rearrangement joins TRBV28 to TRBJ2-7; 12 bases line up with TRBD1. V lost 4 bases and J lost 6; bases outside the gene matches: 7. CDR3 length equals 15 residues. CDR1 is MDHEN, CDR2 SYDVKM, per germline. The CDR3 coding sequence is TGTGCCAGCAGTTCACCGGGACAGGGGGCGCGCGAGCAGTACGTC. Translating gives CASSSPGQGAREQYV.

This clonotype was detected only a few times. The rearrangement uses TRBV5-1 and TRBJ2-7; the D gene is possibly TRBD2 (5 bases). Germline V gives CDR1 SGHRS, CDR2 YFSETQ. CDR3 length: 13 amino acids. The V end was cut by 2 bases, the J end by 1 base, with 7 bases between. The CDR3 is CASSFEGSYEQYF. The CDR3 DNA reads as TGCGCCAGCAGCTTCGAGGGTTCCTACGAGCAGTACTTC.

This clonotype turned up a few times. The CDR3 nucleotides read TGCGCCAGCAGCTTGAGGGTAGACCCTTATGGCTACACCTTC. This translates into CASSLRVDPYGYTF. The chain uses TRBV5-1 and TRBJ1-2, with D unresolved. CDR1 is SGHRS and CDR2 is YFSETQ in the germline V gene. CDR3 length equals 14 residues. Trimming left V 1 base short and J 5 bases short, with 12 bases between.

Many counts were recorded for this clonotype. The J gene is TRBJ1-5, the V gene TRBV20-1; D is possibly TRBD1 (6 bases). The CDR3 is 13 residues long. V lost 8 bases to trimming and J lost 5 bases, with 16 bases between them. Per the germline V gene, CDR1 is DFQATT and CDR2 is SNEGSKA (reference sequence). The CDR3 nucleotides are TGCAGTATACGACCAGGGGAATATCAGCCCCAGCATTTT. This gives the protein CSIRPGEYQPQHF.

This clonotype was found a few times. The CDR3 DNA follows: TGTGCCAGCAGTCCTCGGACAGATTCTGTCACAGATACGCAGTATTTT. Protein sequence: CASSPRTDSVTDTQYF. This chain uses TRBV12-3 or TRBV12-4 with TRBJ2-3; tentative D call: TRBD1 (6 bases). Trimming cost V 5 bases and J 2 bases, with 17 bases left between them. The CDR3 length is 16 residues.

The CDR3 loop reads CSVAGLRNTGELFF. As DNA, the CDR3 is TGCAGCGTGGCAGGTTTAAGGAACACCGGGGAGCTGTTTTTT. The chain is built from TRBV29-1 and TRBJ2-2; D gene ambiguous. Germline CDR1 is SQVTM and CDR2 is ANQGSEA. CDR3 length: 14 amino acids. The ends were cut back, 6 bases at V and 1 base at J, with 12 bases in the middle.

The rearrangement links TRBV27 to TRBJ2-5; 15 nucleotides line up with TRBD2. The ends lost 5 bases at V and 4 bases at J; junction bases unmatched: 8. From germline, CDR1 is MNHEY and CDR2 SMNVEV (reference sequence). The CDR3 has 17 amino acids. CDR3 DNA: TGTGCCAGCAGTCCCAGGACTAGCGGGAGGGCCAGAGAGACCCAGTACTTC. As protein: CASSPRTSGRARETQYF.

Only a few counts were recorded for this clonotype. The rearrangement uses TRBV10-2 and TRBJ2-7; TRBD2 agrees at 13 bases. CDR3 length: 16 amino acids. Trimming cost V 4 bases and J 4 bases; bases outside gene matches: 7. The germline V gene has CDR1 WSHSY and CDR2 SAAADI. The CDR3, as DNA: TGCGCCAGCAGTGTTACTAGCGGGAGGGTGGGTTACGAGCAGTACGTC. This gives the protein CASSVTSGRVGYEQYV.